The sample holds many counts of the clone carrying this TCR beta chain. The data are from a study of T cells in Graves' hyperthyroidism and ophthalmopathy. RNA transcripts were the template for amplifying TCR beta CDR3 regions. First-round RT-PCR of the TCR CDR3 relied on the HTBI primer set. TCRdb re-analysed the multiplex PCR reads in MiXCR, keeping a single row per CDR3 protein. The table lists around 300,000 distinct CDR3 sequences, about 25% of them singletons. Germline-derived CDR1 and CDR2 are GTSNPN and SVGIG (reference sequence). V dropped 3 bases and J dropped 8; count of bases not matched to a gene: 10. The CDR3 has 14 amino acids.

This receptor was identified in a middle-aged man with Graves' hyperthyroidism that later progressed to Graves' ophthalmopathy. The sequencing input was blood. The rearrangement links TRBV30 to TRBJ1-2; 9 bases fit TRBD1. For the CDR3, the DNA is TGTGCCTGGAGCCCGGGACAGGGTATAAGGGGCTACACCTTC. It is translated as CAWSPGQGIRGYTF.